The clone carrying this T cell receptor (beta chain) showed up many times. Its antigen is still unknown. This sample was included in a study of T cells after yellow fever vaccination. Notes on the study in general: There was a possibility that FACS-sorted repertoires contained abundant clonotypes contaminating from the bulk population. The booster response re-showed most primary clones: more than 95% CD4, more than 70% CD8.

This CDR3 contains 13 residues. Between the trimmed V and J ends, which lost 6 bases and 3 bases, there was a span of 12 bases. Via MiXCR, TCRdb re-called the 5' RACE reads, giving one row per CDR3 protein. The table has about 57,000 distinct CDR3 sequences, about 7% seen once; the top ten hold 36%. This receptor was obtained from a man aged 25-45 years who received the YFV17D yellow fever vaccine. The material was CD8+ T cells sorted from PBMCs, obtained 15 days after the yellow fever booster vaccination. The chain employs TRBV12-3 or TRBV12-4 and TRBJ2-7; TRBD1 might be the D (5 bases). DNA for the CDR3: TGTGCCAGCAGCCCAGGGTTTGGCTACGAGCAGTACTTC. Its protein product is CASSPGFGYEQYF.